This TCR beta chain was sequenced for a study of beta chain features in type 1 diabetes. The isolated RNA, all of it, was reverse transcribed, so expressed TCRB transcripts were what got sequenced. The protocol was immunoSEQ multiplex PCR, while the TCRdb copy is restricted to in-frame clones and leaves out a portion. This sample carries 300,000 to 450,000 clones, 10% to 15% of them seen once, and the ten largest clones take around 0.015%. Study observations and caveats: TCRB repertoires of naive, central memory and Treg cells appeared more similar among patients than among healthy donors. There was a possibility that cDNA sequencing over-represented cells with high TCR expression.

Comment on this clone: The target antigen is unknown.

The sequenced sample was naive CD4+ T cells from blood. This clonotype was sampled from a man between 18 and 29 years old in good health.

DNA of the CDR3: TGTGCCAGCAGCACAGGACTAGCGGGGGGCACAGATACGCAGTATTTT. Residues: CASSTGLAGGTDTQYF. This chain links TRBV9 with TRBJ2-3; TRBD2 aligns across 13 bases. Germline assignment: CDR1 SGDLS and CDR2 YYNGEE. The CDR3 is made up of 16 amino acids. With V trimmed by 4 bases and J by 1 base, 3 bases remained unmatched.